The present TCR beta chain was sequenced within a study of shared clonotypes between healthy human individuals. Study observations and caveats: Generation probability values for non-shared clonotypes were lower than those for clonotypes shared by all four donors. A generally larger estimated richness was seen in naive subsets than in memory subsets. Sharing across a handful of donors was seen in 5% to 5.5% of naive CD4 clonotypes.

Germline V gene lookup returns CDR1 KGHSH and CDR2 LQKENI. V was clipped by 3 bases and J by 1 base, with 9 bases between them. The CDR3 totals 15 residues. CD8 cells regarded as naive lacked CD45RO, were positively chosen for CCR7, and omitted terminally differentiated effector memory CD45RA+ cells. Each of the donors was a healthy adult who was HIV-negative and had not had a recent acute infection or vaccination. Repertoires were generated with immunoSEQ multiplex PCR, while TCRdb's copy carries only in-frame clones and drops some. The data show 800,000 or so clones, approximately 96% seen once. As to this clone: Its specificity is not known.

Sequenced material: naive CD8+ T cells sorted from blood. This chain uses TRBV18 with TRBJ2-2, with D unresolved. The sequence came from a man aged 30 to 45 in good health. The CDR3 DNA reads as TGTGCCAGCTCACCTAACTCTCGGAACACCGGGGAGCTGTTTTTT. Translated, it gives CASSPNSRNTGELFF.